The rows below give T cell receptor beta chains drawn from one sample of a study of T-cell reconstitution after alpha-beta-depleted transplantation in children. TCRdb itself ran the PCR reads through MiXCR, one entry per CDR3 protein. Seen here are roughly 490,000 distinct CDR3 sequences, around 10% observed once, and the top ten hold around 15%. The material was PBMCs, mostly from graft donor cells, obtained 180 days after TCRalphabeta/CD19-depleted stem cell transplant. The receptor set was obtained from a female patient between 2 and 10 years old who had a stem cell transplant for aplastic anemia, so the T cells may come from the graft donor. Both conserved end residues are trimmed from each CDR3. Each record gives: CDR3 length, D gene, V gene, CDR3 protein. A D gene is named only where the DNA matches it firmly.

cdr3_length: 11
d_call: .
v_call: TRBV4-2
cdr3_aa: ASSQDYGETQY

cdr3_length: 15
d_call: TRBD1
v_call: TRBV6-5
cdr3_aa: ASSYLGQGRGEEKLF

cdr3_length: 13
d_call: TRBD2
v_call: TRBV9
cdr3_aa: ASSVSGSSYNEQF

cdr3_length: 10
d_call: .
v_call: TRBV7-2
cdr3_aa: ASSTKPQPQH

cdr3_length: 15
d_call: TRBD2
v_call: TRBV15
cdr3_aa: ATSREASGLNQETQY

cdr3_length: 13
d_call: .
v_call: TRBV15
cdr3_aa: ATSRVGYSNQPQH

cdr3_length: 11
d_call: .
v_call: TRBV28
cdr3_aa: ATTGRNFYEQY

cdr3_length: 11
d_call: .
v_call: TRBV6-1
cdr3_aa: ASSGRTEQAFA

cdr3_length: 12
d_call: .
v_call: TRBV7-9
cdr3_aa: ASSLAMWRETQY

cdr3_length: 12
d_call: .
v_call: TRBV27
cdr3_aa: ASSLGQGPTKLF

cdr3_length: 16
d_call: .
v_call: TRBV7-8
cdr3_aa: ASSLIGALYSGANVLT

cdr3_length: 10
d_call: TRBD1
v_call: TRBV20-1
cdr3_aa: SAEDRDQPQH

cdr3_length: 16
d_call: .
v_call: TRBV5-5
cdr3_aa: ASSWGPWRRTENYGYT

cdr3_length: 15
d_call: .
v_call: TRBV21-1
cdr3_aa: ASSKGGHGGGLDIQY

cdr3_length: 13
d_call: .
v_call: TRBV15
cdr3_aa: ATSRDPKGNTEAF

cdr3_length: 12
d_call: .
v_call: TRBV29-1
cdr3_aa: SVDKAGSYNEQF

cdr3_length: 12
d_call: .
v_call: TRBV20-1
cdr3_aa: SVVAPSLQNTQY

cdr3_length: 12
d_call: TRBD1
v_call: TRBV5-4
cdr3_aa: ASSGDRGKNEQF

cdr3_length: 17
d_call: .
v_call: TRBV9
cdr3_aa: ASSINRGEAGGSQETQY

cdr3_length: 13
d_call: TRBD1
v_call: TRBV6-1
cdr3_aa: ASSEPGTGTYEQY

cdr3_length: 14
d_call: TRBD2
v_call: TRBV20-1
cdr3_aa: SANPSSGSSTDTQY

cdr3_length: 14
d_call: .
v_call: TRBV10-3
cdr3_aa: AISDANRVLRDTQY

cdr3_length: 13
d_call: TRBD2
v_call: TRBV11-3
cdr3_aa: ASSLIAGVGNEQF

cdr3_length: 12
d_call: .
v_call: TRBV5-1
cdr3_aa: ASSLSGGVEPQH

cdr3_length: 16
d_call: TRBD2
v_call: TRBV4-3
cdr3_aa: ASSLSGGLAGGTYEQY

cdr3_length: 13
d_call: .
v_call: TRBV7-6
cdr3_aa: ASSLGSRIGYEQF

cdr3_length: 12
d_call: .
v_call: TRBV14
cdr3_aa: ASSQDINTGELF

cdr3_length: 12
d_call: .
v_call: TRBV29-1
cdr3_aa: SVATLVGYNEQF

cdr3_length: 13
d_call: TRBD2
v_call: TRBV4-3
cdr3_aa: ASSQNSGTRPEQF